The clone carrying this T cell receptor beta chain was seen more than once but under ten times. This sample stems from a study of patients and donors after allogeneic stem cell transplantation. With 4 bases removed from V and 2 bases from J, the gap between germline ends came to 1 base. Germline CDR1 reads SGHTA; CDR2 reads FQGNSA. CDR3 length: 11 residues. One entry per CDR3 protein results from TCRdb running MiXCR on the RT-PCR reads. The sample lists about 2,600 distinct CDR3 sequences, roughly a sixth seen once, with just under 20% in the top ten. The sample was blood, either unsorted or a sorted T cell fraction (not recorded which). This sequence originates from a human donor who was either an allogeneic HSCT recipient or a stem cell or donor lymphocyte infusion donor (not recorded which). It is not recorded whose cells these are; they may come from a transplant donor. The chain employs TRBV7-2 and TRBJ2-3; no clear D gene. Written as DNA, the CDR3 is TGTGCCAGCAGCTACACAGATACGCAGTATTTT. Amino acids: CASSYTDTQYF.